The 29 T cell receptor beta chains below were found in one sample sequenced in a study of cytomegalovirus exposure and HLA in healthy donors (dated by TCRdb to about 2017). The method was the immunoSEQ multiplex PCR assay. For the multiplex PCR, a mixture combining 60 forward primers for TCR Vbeta segments and 13 reverse primers for TCR Jbeta segments was used. In TCRdb, the immuneACCESS table is reduced to in-frame sequences with V and J assigned. These tables do not hold every clone; where another copy was compared, an unresolved V gene accounts for under half, and the others remain unexplained. The sample yields over 150,000 clones; around 69% were counted once. The ten largest clonotypes hold approximately 2.5% of the sample. The sample was PBMCs. Every receptor here comes from a woman aged 25 to 39 in good health and CMV-seronegative.

The chain couples TRBV4-2 to TRBJ1-1; D might be TRBD1 (6 bases). V lost 3 bases, J lost 6 bases, and 14 bases lay in between. The CDR3 covers 14 residues. CDR1 is LGHNA and CDR2 is YNFKEQ in the germline V gene. The DNA of the CDR3 is TGTGCCAGCAGCCAGCTAGTTCAGGGGCCTGAAGCTTTCTTT. This gives the protein CASSQLVQGPEAFF.

The V gene is TRBV11-3, the J gene TRBJ2-1, with a tentative D call TRBD1 (6 bases). Germline CDR1 SGHNT, CDR2 YENEEA. There are 14 residues in the CDR3. V gave up 6 bases and J gave up 8 bases, with 17 bases separating them. CDR3 sequence (DNA): TGTGCCAGCAGTTCGGGGCAGGGGAAAGATGAGCAGTTCTTC. Protein product: CASSSGQGKDEQFF.

V is TRBV2 and J is TRBJ1-5, with D uncertain. With 2 bases removed from V and 0 bases from J, the gap between germline ends came to 5 bases. The CDR3 has 14 amino acids. Germline CDR1 reads SNHLY; CDR2 reads FYNNEI. The CDR3 loop is CASSETVSNQPQHF. CDR3 bases: TGTGCCAGCAGTGAAACAGTTAGCAATCAGCCCCAGCATTTT.

V and J are TRBV7-2 and TRBJ2-7, with D possibly matching TRBD1 (6 bases). CDR3 size: 13 residues. Trimming stripped 7 bases from V and 2 bases from J, with 12 bases between. Germline CDR1 is SGHTA and CDR2 is FQGNSA. For the CDR3, the DNA is TGTGCCAGCACCCTAACAGGGACCTACGAGCAGTACTTC. As protein: CASTLTGTYEQYF.

This chain connects TRBV11-2 to TRBJ2-1, with 10 bases fitting TRBD2. Germline V lookup: CDR1 SGHAT, CDR2 FQNNGV. This CDR3 has 17 amino acids. Unmatched junction bases numbered 11, after V lost 1 base and J lost 8 bases. CDR3: CASSLVLAGGSRDEQFF. CDR3 coding DNA: TGTGCCAGCAGCTTAGTCTTAGCGGGAGGCTCCAGGGATGAGCAGTTCTTC.

In the case of this clone: The same CDR3 also results from other DNA sequences found in this sample. The gene calls are TRBV7-2 and TRBJ1-5; D is unresolved. The V end was cut by 1 base, the J end by 4 bases, with 8 bases between. CDR1 is SGHTA, CDR2 FQGNSA, per germline. The CDR3 totals 14 residues. In nucleotides, the CDR3 is TGTGCCAGCAGCTTAGTCGGAGGGAATCAGCCCCAGCATTTT. It encodes CASSLVGGNQPQHF.

This chain joins TRBV7-9 and TRBJ2-1; no clear D gene. V was trimmed by 3 bases and J by 7 bases, leaving 10 bases between them. Germline V gene data show CDR1 as SEHNR and CDR2 as FQNEAQ (reference sequence). The CDR3 totals 13 residues. CDR3 nucleotide sequence: TGTGCCAGCAGCTTTTATGTCGGGAATGAGCAGTTCTTC. Amino acids: CASSFYVGNEQFF.

The rearrangement links TRBV11-2 to TRBJ2-7; 8 bases align to TRBD1. Germline V gives CDR1 SGHAT, CDR2 FQNNGV. V was pared by 1 base and J by 6 bases, with 2 bases of the junction left unmatched. The CDR3 loop spans 13 amino acids. CDR3 nucleotides: TGTGCCAGCAGCTTAGGGACAGGGCCCGAGCAGTACTTC. Residues: CASSLGTGPEQYF.

The rearrangement uses TRBV14 and TRBJ1-1; TRBD1 is a possible D gene (5 bases). CDR1 and CDR2 from the germline V gene are SGHDN and FVKESK. Trimming removed 3 bases from V and 5 bases from J, with 13 bases in between. This CDR3 is built from 14 residues. As DNA, the CDR3 is TGTGCCAGCAGCCAGGTTCAGGGATTGACTGAAGCTTTCTTT. Translating gives CASSQVQGLTEAFF.

The chain couples TRBV6-5 to TRBJ2-7; D is possibly TRBD2 (5 bases). Per the germline V gene, CDR1 is MNHEY and CDR2 is SVGAGI. Trimming removed 7 bases from V and 7 bases from J, with 17 bases in between. The CDR3 has 13 residues. CDR3 protein: CASTPDRRGEQYF. In nucleotides, the CDR3 is TGTGCCAGCACCCCGGATAGACGAGGGGAGCAGTACTTC.

Only a few counts were recorded for this clone. The chain combines TRBV27 with TRBJ2-7, with TRBD1 identical over 7 bases. J gave up 5 bases and V 4 bases, and 5 bases lay outside the gene matches. The length of the CDR3 is 13 residues. Germline V gives CDR1 MNHEY, CDR2 SMNVEV (reference sequence). The CDR3 DNA follows: TGTGCCAGCAGTTCTGGGACAGCGAACGAGCAGTACTTC. It specifies CASSSGTANEQYF.

The chain links TRBV28 to TRBJ2-2; no reliable D call. Germline V gene data show CDR1 as MDHEN and CDR2 as SYDVKM. The CDR3 runs 13 residues. The V end lost 4 bases, the J end lost 0 bases, and 3 bases lay between the germline ends. CDR3 residues: CASSSSNTGELFF. DNA for the CDR3: TGTGCCAGCAGTTCGTCGAACACCGGGGAGCTGTTTTTT.

A few counts support this clone. The chain uses TRBV4-1 and TRBJ2-7; the match to TRBD2 covers 9 bases. This CDR3 comprises 16 residues. Per the germline V gene, CDR1 is MGHRA and CDR2 is YSYEKL. V was pared by 1 base and J by 0 bases, with 4 bases of the junction left unmatched. The CDR3 DNA follows: TGCGCCAGCAGCCAAGTCGTAGCGGGGGACTCCTACGAGCAGTACTTC. It translates to CASSQVVAGDSYEQYF.

The V gene is TRBV5-5, the J gene TRBJ1-1; 7 nucleotides agree with TRBD1. CDR1 is SGHKS, CDR2 YYEKEE, per germline (reference sequence). The CDR3 extends over 14 amino acids. The V gene end was trimmed by 2 bases and the J gene end by 6 bases; junction bases not matched to a gene: 7. The CDR3 is CASSFSGGWAEAFF. DNA for the CDR3: TGTGCCAGCAGCTTTTCAGGGGGATGGGCTGAAGCTTTCTTT.

This rearrangement joins TRBV7-2 to TRBJ2-7; 7 bases match TRBD1. Germline loops: CDR1 SGHTA, CDR2 FQGNSA. The CDR3 totals 14 residues. V shed 5 bases and J 3 bases; nucleotides not matched to a gene: 7. For the CDR3, the DNA is TGTGCCAGCAGCCTAGGGACAGCTCTCTACGAGCAGTACTTC. Encoded protein: CASSLGTALYEQYF.

This clone was picked up a small number of times. CDR3 DNA sequence: TGTGCCAGCAGCCCGAGCACAGATACGCAGTATTTT. Amino acid sequence: CASSPSTDTQYF. The genes are TRBV27 and TRBJ2-3; the D is unclear. V lost 6 bases, J lost 0 bases, and 4 bases lay in between. Germline loops: CDR1 MNHEY, CDR2 SMNVEV (reference sequence). The CDR3 consists of 12 residues.

V gene TRBV19 combines with J gene TRBJ2-5, with 10 bases lining up with TRBD1. The V segment lost 9 bases and the J segment 6 bases; nucleotides outside the gene matches: 10. Germline CDR1 LNHDA, CDR2 SQIVND (reference sequence). The CDR3 spans 14 residues. The DNA of the CDR3 is TGTGCCAGCACCCCGGGACAGGGGACACAGACCCAGTACTTC. Its protein is CASTPGQGTQTQYF.

A note on this clone: Compared with germline, one end of the junction differs, possibly owing to a read error. The chain links TRBV7-7 to TRBJ2-5; TRBD1 matches 7 bases. The CDR3 length is 15 residues. Germline CDR1 is SSHAT and CDR2 is FNYEAQ (reference sequence). CDR3 residues: CASSLRGGLMETQYF. CDR3 coding DNA: TGTGCTAGCAGCCTGAGAGGGGGCTTGATGGAGACCCAGTACTTC.

This chain connects TRBV23-1 to TRBJ1-1, with 9 bases lining up with TRBD1. TRBV23-1 is assigned to the ORF class and has an uncertain function. Trimming took 0 bases from V and 1 from J; bases not matched to a gene: 15. This CDR3 spans 20 amino acids. The CDR3 spells CASSQSEEEADRGSNTEAFF. The CDR3 DNA reads TGCGCCAGCAGTCAATCGGAAGAGGAAGCGGACAGGGGATCGAACACTGAAGCTTTCTTT.

This clone was recorded only once. V and J are TRBV6-1 and TRBJ2-2, with 14 bases identical to TRBD2. The V gene's germline CDR1 is MNHNS and CDR2 SASEGT. The CDR3 is made up of 15 amino acids. The ends lost 6 bases at V and 5 bases at J; junction bases unmatched: 2. CDR3 nucleotide sequence: TGTGCCAGCAGGGGACTAGCGGGAGTTACCGGGGAGCTGTTTTTT. Amino acids: CASRGLAGVTGELFF.

This chain joins TRBV2 and TRBJ2-1, with 13 bases fitting TRBD2. The V gene end was trimmed by 6 bases and the J gene end by 9 bases; junction bases not matched to a gene: 8. Germline V lookup: CDR1 SNHLY, CDR2 FYNNEI. The CDR3 loop spans 15 amino acids. CDR3 sequence reads: CASRQLAGGPSEQFF. CDR3 bases: TGTGCCAGCAGGCAACTAGCGGGAGGGCCGAGTGAGCAGTTCTTC.

The CDR3 nucleotides read TGCAGCGTCCCCGACAGCGTCGATGGCTACACCTTC. This gives the protein CSVPDSVDGYTF. V usage is TRBV29-1 and J usage is TRBJ1-2, with D possibly being TRBD1 (5 bases). Trimming removed 6 bases at V and 6 bases at J, with 14 bases between. Looked up from germline, CDR1 is SQVTM and CDR2 is ANQGSEA. The CDR3 extends over 12 amino acids.

The gene calls are TRBV6-5 and TRBJ2-2; D gene unclear. Germline V gene data show CDR1 as MNHEY and CDR2 as SVGAGI. V gave up 8 bases and J gave up 3 bases, with 4 bases separating them. The CDR3 runs 11 residues. The CDR3 DNA follows: TGTGCCAGCGGGCACACCGGGGAGCTGTTTTTT. It yields the protein CASGHTGELFF.

A few counts support this clone. The V and J genes are TRBV4-1 and TRBJ1-5; tentative D call: TRBD1 (6 bases). The CDR3 is 15 amino acids. V was trimmed by 1 base and J by 7 bases, leaving 14 bases between them. The germline CDR1 and CDR2 sequences are MGHRA and YSYEKL. The CDR3 region is CASSQASGAGQPQHF. CDR3 in DNA: TGCGCCAGCAGCCAAGCCTCAGGGGCCGGGCAGCCCCAGCATTTT.

CDR3 residues: CASSPGTSGSLRNEQFF. In nucleotides, the CDR3 is TGTGCCAGTAGCCCCGGGACTAGCGGGAGTCTGCGGAATGAGCAGTTCTTC. V usage is TRBV19 and J usage is TRBJ2-1; 14 bases are a match to TRBD2. Trimming at V came to 6 bases and at J to 7 bases, leaving 11 bases not matched to a gene. The germline V gene encodes CDR1 LNHDA and CDR2 SQIVND (reference sequence). This CDR3 spans 17 amino acids.

This clone was seen a few times. The rearrangement links TRBV5-1 to TRBJ2-2, with TRBD2 as a possible D gene (6 bases). CDR1 is SGHRS and CDR2 is YFSETQ in the germline V gene. V lost 2 bases and J lost 7, with 15 bases in between. This CDR3 is built from 15 residues. The CDR3: CASSFGLANGGELFF. Here the CDR3 DNA reads TGCGCCAGCAGCTTCGGGCTAGCGAACGGCGGGGAGCTGTTTTTT.

The rearrangement joins TRBV15 to TRBJ2-3; maybe TRBD2 (6 bases). The CDR3 has 16 residues. The germline gives CDR1 LNHNV, CDR2 YYDKDF (reference sequence). Between the trimmed V and J ends, which lost 1 base and 4 bases, there was a span of 15 bases. CDR3 DNA: TGTGCCACCAGCAGAGGGCCGGGAGTCGACGCAGATACGCAGTATTTT. It encodes CATSRGPGVDADTQYF.

The chain couples TRBV9 to TRBJ1-6; weak D call: TRBD1 (5 bases). Germline CDR1 SGDLS, CDR2 YYNGEE. V was clipped by 1 base and J by 3 bases, with 8 bases between them. This CDR3 is 15 amino acids long. CDR3 in DNA: TGTGCCAGCAGCGTACAGGGCTTCTATAATTCACCCCTCCACTTT. Translating it yields CASSVQGFYNSPLHF.

This clone was recorded a few times. V and J are TRBV7-3 and TRBJ2-5; 8 nucleotides align to TRBD2. Germline loops: CDR1 SGHTA, CDR2 FQGTGA. V lost 8 bases and J lost 5; bases outside the gene matches: 7. The CDR3 spans 13 residues. For the CDR3, the DNA is TGTGCCAGCGCTGGTAGCGGGACGGAGACCCAGTACTTC. This codes for CASAGSGTETQYF.